This is a list of T cell receptor beta chains from one sample in a study of T cell responses to AZD1222 COVID-19 vaccine. Method: immunoSEQ multiplex PCR; TCRdb's copy keeps in-frame clones and lacks some. The table lists tens of thousands of clones, more than 80% of them singletons, with roughly 5.6% in the top ten. Sequenced material: peripheral blood, taken on day 0 of AZD1222 vaccination. Receptor source: an adult in good health. Each CDR3 is given with its conserved first and last residue. Fields, in order: D gene, J gene, clone size, V gene, CDR3 protein, CDR3 DNA. The D gene is left open where the match is weak. Size is stated for part of the rows, as once, few or many counts, or as a class when the clone is expanded.

d_gene: NA
j_gene: TRBJ1-2
abundance: few
v_gene: TRBV30
CDR3aa: CAWSGWGQDYGYTF
CDR3nt: TGTGCCTGGAGTGGGTGGGGACAAGACTATGGCTACACCTTC

d_gene: NA
j_gene: TRBJ1-2
abundance: NA
v_gene: TRBV5-4
CDR3aa: CASSLAMRGTSYGYTF
CDR3nt: TGTGCCAGCAGCTTGGCCATGAGGGGGACCTCCTATGGCTACACCTTC

d_gene: TRBD1
j_gene: TRBJ1-2
abundance: once
v_gene: TRBV6-6
CDR3aa: CASSSDRPAPYGYTF
CDR3nt: TGTGCCAGCAGTTCGGACAGGCCCGCTCCGTATGGCTACACCTTC

d_gene: TRBD1
j_gene: TRBJ1-1
abundance: NA
v_gene: TRBV5-1
CDR3aa: CASSRTLTGDDTEAFF
CDR3nt: TGCGCCAGCAGCCGAACTCTCACAGGGGACGATACTGAAGCTTTCTTT

d_gene: NA
j_gene: TRBJ1-5
abundance: NA
v_gene: TRBV30
CDR3aa: CAWSDRGGNQPQHF
CDR3nt: TGTGCCTGGAGTGATAGGGGCGGCAATCAGCCCCAGCATTTT

d_gene: NA
j_gene: TRBJ1-2
abundance: NA
v_gene: TRBV7-9
CDR3aa: CASSLSGDYTF
CDR3nt: TGTGCCAGCAGCTTATCTGGGGACTACACCTTC

d_gene: NA
j_gene: TRBJ1-4
abundance: NA
v_gene: TRBV9
CDR3aa: CASLGRGEEKLFF
CDR3nt: TGTGCCAGCCTGGGCCGGGGTGAGGAAAAACTGTTTTTT

d_gene: NA
j_gene: TRBJ2-7
abundance: many
v_gene: TRBV7-9
CDR3aa: CASSPGSYEQYF
CDR3nt: TGTGCCAGCAGCCCAGGCTCCTACGAGCAGTACTTC

d_gene: NA
j_gene: TRBJ1-1
abundance: NA
v_gene: TRBV14
CDR3aa: CASSPAGVTEAFF
CDR3nt: TGTGCCAGCAGCCCCGCGGGGGTCACTGAAGCTTTCTTT

d_gene: TRBD2
j_gene: TRBJ2-1
abundance: NA
v_gene: TRBV7-3
CDR3aa: CASSPNAGLAGNEQFF
CDR3nt: TGTGCCAGCAGCCCAAACGCGGGACTAGCTGGGAATGAGCAGTTCTTC

d_gene: NA
j_gene: TRBJ2-2
abundance: once
v_gene: TRBV7-6
CDR3aa: CASKTLAGYTGELFF
CDR3nt: TGTGCCAGCAAAACTCTGGCAGGGTACACCGGGGAGCTGTTTTTT

d_gene: NA
j_gene: TRBJ1-1
abundance: NA
v_gene: TRBV6-5
CDR3aa: CASTQTMNTEAFF
CDR3nt: TGTGCCAGCACACAAACTATGAACACTGAAGCTTTCTTT

d_gene: NA
j_gene: TRBJ1-1
abundance: NA
v_gene: TRBV20-1
CDR3aa: CSAVEETEAFF
CDR3nt: TGCAGTGCTGTCGAGGAGACTGAAGCTTTCTTT

d_gene: NA
j_gene: TRBJ2-7
abundance: NA
v_gene: TRBV24-1
CDR3aa: CATSDSVGSEQYF
CDR3nt: TGTGCCACCAGTGATTCAGTGGGAAGCGAGCAGTACTTC

d_gene: TRBD1
j_gene: TRBJ1-6
abundance: few
v_gene: TRBV3-1/TRBV3-2
CDR3aa: CASSQIGTGESPLHF
CDR3nt: TGTGCCAGCAGCCAAATTGGGACAGGGGAATCACCCCTCCACTTT

d_gene: NA
j_gene: TRBJ1-6
abundance: NA
v_gene: TRBV2
CDR3aa: CASSEAHRVGNSPLHF
CDR3nt: TGTGCCAGCAGTGAAGCGCACAGGGTCGGGAATTCACCCCTCCACTTT

d_gene: NA
j_gene: TRBJ2-7
abundance: NA
v_gene: TRBV29-1
CDR3aa: CSVGTGRDEQYF
CDR3nt: TGCAGCGTTGGTACGGGTAGGGACGAGCAGTACTTC

d_gene: NA
j_gene: TRBJ1-5
abundance: NA
v_gene: TRBV13
CDR3aa: CASSIGRNQPQHF
CDR3nt: TGTGCCAGCAGCATTGGAAGAAATCAGCCCCAGCATTTT

d_gene: NA
j_gene: TRBJ1-6
abundance: NA
v_gene: TRBV27
CDR3aa: CASSLSLPGGGNNSPLHF
CDR3nt: TGTGCCAGCAGTTTGTCGCTCCCGGGAGGCGGCAATAATTCACCCCTCCACTTT

d_gene: TRBD2
j_gene: TRBJ2-3
abundance: few
v_gene: TRBV6-4
CDR3aa: CASSLLAGTDTQYF
CDR3nt: TGTGCCAGCAGCCTACTAGCGGGCACAGATACGCAGTATTTT

d_gene: NA
j_gene: TRBJ2-5
abundance: NA
v_gene: TRBV5-1
CDR3aa: CASSLGVADYQETQYF
CDR3nt: TGCGCCAGCAGCTTGGGAGTAGCGGATTACCAAGAGACCCAGTACTTC